These T cell receptor beta chains were read from a single sample in a study of blood T cell repertoires in COVID-19. Only in-frame clones appear in the TCRdb table, and some are missing; sequencing was by immunoSEQ multiplex PCR. The sample has 250,000 or so clones; 75% to 90% are singletons. Sequencing was done on a sample of peripheral blood. Source of these receptors: a man younger than 45 with active or convalescent COVID-19. Each CDR3 is given with its conserved first and last residue. A D gene is named only where the DNA matches it firmly. The listing skips clone size in some rows; elsewhere it reads once, few, many or a size class.

TRBJ2-1	TRBV27	.	TRBD2	TGTGCCAGCAGTATCCAGCGGGGGCGATACAATGAGCAGTTCTTC	CASSIQRGRYNEQFF
TRBJ2-7	TRBV6-5	.	TRBD2	TGTGCCAGCAGTTCCCGCGTGGGGAGGGAGGAGCAGTACTTC	CASSSRVGREEQYF
TRBJ2-3	TRBV19	.	TRBD2	TGTGCCAGTAGACGGACTAGCGTCATTAGACAGGGAGATACGCAGTATTTT	CASRRTSVIRQGDTQYF
TRBJ1-2	TRBV5-1	few	TRBD1	TGCGCCAGCAGACTGGAACCAAACAGGGGGGAGGGCTACACCTTC	CASRLEPNRGEGYTF
TRBJ1-2	TRBV7-6	.	.	TGTGCCAGCAGCCCATGGGTATTGGACAGTTTCGTGGGTGGCTACACCTTC	CASSPWVLDSFVGGYTF
TRBJ2-7	TRBV9	once	.	TGTGCCAGAGAGCCCCCAGGGGAGCAGTACTTC	CAREPPGEQYF
TRBJ1-2	TRBV4-3	once	TRBD1	TGCGCCAGCAGCCAAGATAATAGCGACAGGGGTAATGGCTACACCTTC	CASSQDNSDRGNGYTF
TRBJ1-5	TRBV15	.	TRBD1	TGTGCCACCAGCGAGGGGGCCGCTCAGCCCCAGCATTTT	CATSEGAAQPQHF
TRBJ2-2	TRBV9	few	.	TGTGCCAGCAGCGCCGTGAACACCGGGGAGCTGTTTTTT	CASSAVNTGELFF
TRBJ2-3	TRBV6-5	.	.	TGTGCCAGCAGTCAGACAGGGGAGGGGACAGATACGCAGTATTTT	CASSQTGEGTDTQYF
TRBJ2-7	TRBV6-5	once	.	TGTGCCAGCACCTATGTCGGGATGTGGGAGCAGTACTTC	CASTYVGMWEQYF
TRBJ2-7	TRBV9	.	TRBD1	TGTGCCAGCAGCGCCTCAACAACACCGACAGGGGGCAACGAGCAGTACTTC	CASSASTTPTGGNEQYF
TRBJ1-2	TRBV10-3	once	TRBD1	TGTGCCATCAGACGACAGGGGGCCAACTATGGCTACACCTTC	CAIRRQGANYGYTF
TRBJ1-5	TRBV19	.	TRBD1	TGTGCCACCAAAGAGACAGGGGGCGAAGATCAGCCCCAGCATTTT	CATKETGGEDQPQHF
TRBJ1-2	TRBV4-2	.	TRBD1	TGTGCCAGCAGTTGGGACAGCTATGGCTACACCTTC	CASSWDSYGYTF
TRBJ2-7	TRBV3-1/TRBV3-2	.	TRBD2	TGTGCCAGCAGCCAAGCGGGACTAGCAACCGAGCAGTACTTC	CASSQAGLATEQYF
TRBJ1-2	TRBV7-9	.	.	TGTGCCAGCAGCTTTCAGCAGGGTACGATCTATGGCTACACCTTC	CASSFQQGTIYGYTF
TRBJ2-7	TRBV11-2	.	.	TGTGCCAGCAGCTCGCTATCAATCGAGCAGTACTTC	CASSSLSIEQYF
TRBJ2-1	TRBV4-3	.	.	TGCGCCAGCAGCCAAGCGGCGGGGCGGGTGAATGAGCAGTTCTTC	CASSQAAGRVNEQFF
TRBJ2-7	TRBV19	many	TRBD1	TGTGCCAGTAGTGCCACACCTGACAGGGGGCAAAGGGACGAGCAGTACTTC	CASSATPDRGQRDEQYF
TRBJ2-2	TRBV19	.	.	TGTGCCAGTAGTATCCCTCCGTCCGGGGAAAACACCGGGGAGCTGTTTTTT	CASSIPPSGENTGELFF
TRBJ1-6	TRBV6-1	.	.	TGTGCCAGCAGTGGGAGGGGCGCTGGTACGAATTCACCCCTCCACTTT	CASSGRGAGTNSPLHF
TRBJ2-1	TRBV7-9	once	TRBD2	TGTGCCAGCAGCCCTAGCGGGGGGCCACCATCCTACAATGAGCAGTTCTTC	CASSPSGGPPSYNEQFF
TRBJ1-2	TRBV5-1	.	TRBD1	TGCGCCAGCAGCCCAACGACAGGGACGTCCGAATACACCTTC	CASSPTTGTSEYTF
TRBJ1-5	TRBV19	.	TRBD1	TGTGCCAGTAGTAACACAGGGGGCCTCGTTCAGCCCCAGCATTTT	CASSNTGGLVQPQHF
TRBJ1-2	TRBV12-3/TRBV12-4	.	TRBD1	TGTGCCAGCAGTCCTGACAGGGTGGCTGGCTACACCTTC	CASSPDRVAGYTF
TRBJ1-6	TRBV7-8	.	.	TGTGCCAGCAGCTCGATGACAGTTAGCTCCTATAATTCACCCCTCCACTTT	CASSSMTVSSYNSPLHF
TRBJ2-3	TRBV2	.	.	TGTGCCAGCAGTGGTCAGGTAGATACGCAGTATTTT	CASSGQVDTQYF
TRBJ2-7	TRBV27	.	TRBD1	TGTGCCAGCAGTTTATCGGGGACAGGGGCTGGCGAGCAGTACTTC	CASSLSGTGAGEQYF
TRBJ1-1	TRBV10-1	.	TRBD1	TGCGCCAGCAGGGGACAGGCGCGGGGTGAAGCTTTCTTT	CASRGQARGEAFF
TRBJ1-3	TRBV7-8	.	.	TGTGCCAGCAGCTTGAGCAGGGAATTTCGAAACACCATATATTTT	CASSLSREFRNTIYF
TRBJ2-7	TRBV7-2	.	TRBD2	TGTGCCAGCGGATGGGGAGGGTCCTCCTACGAGCAGTACTTC	CASGWGGSSYEQYF
TRBJ2-4	TRBV18	.	.	TGTGCCAGCTCACGCATAGCGGCAGCCAAAAACATTCAGTACTTC	CASSRIAAAKNIQYF
TRBJ1-6	TRBV9	.	.	TGTGCCAGCAGCGTAGCCGAGGGTTCACCCCTCCACTTT	CASSVAEGSPLHF
TRBJ1-1	TRBV19	.	.	TGTGCCAGTAGTAGCTCGGGGGTTGGCACTGAAGCTTTCTTT	CASSSSGVGTEAFF
TRBJ1-1	TRBV9	once	.	TGTGCCAGCAGCGTAGTAGCGAACACTGAAGCTTTCTTT	CASSVVANTEAFF
TRBJ2-7	TRBV27	.	TRBD2	TGTGCCAGCAGTTTAGCTTACGGGACTAGCGGCTCCTACGAGCAGTACTTC	CASSLAYGTSGSYEQYF